The sequence of this T cell receptor (beta chain) was determined in a study of control samples from healthy donors and cancer patients. TCRdb's table, derived via immunoSEQ multiplex PCR, lists solely in-frame clones and lacks some. The table records roughly 41,000 clones, approximately 94% of them present only once. The receptor's source is a man in his 60s in good health. The source material was blood.

CDR3 residues: CASSFQAGGPSEQFF. CDR3 nucleotides: TGTGCCAGCAGTTTTCAAGCGGGAGGGCCGAGTGAGCAGTTCTTC. The rearrangement joins TRBV27 to TRBJ2-1; 10 positions agree with TRBD2. From germline, CDR1 is MNHEY and CDR2 SMNVEV (reference sequence). The CDR3 contains 15 residues. Trimming removed 3 bases from V and 9 bases from J; junction bases left unmatched: 8.